The 6 T cell receptor beta chains below were found in one sample sequenced in a study of cytomegalovirus exposure and HLA in healthy donors (dated by TCRdb to the late 2010s). The library was prepared using the immunoSEQ multiplex PCR assay. A mixture of 60 forward primers for TCR Vbeta segments and 13 reverse primers for TCR Jbeta segments was used in the multiplex PCR. In its TCRdb copy, this immuneACCESS table keeps in-frame sequences only and misses some clones. Where compared with another copy, unresolved V genes explain less than half of these, and the others have no known cause. This sample has around 220,000 clones in its table, and 70% to 85% of those were observed once. The ten largest make up roughly 0.22% of the sample. Sequencing input: PBMCs. The receptor source for this set is a girl aged 2 to 10 in good health and CMV-seronegative.

This chain uses TRBV19 with TRBJ2-7, with D possibly being TRBD1 (6 bases). The CDR3 runs to 12 residues. V was clipped by 6 bases and J by 9 bases, with 15 bases between them. CDR1 is LNHDA, CDR2 SQIVND, per germline (reference sequence). This CDR3 is CASSPGWGRQYF. In DNA, the CDR3 is TGTGCCAGTAGCCCAGGGTGGGGGCGGCAGTACTTC.

This rearrangement joins TRBV11-2 to TRBJ1-2; D gene unclear. Germline V gene data show CDR1 as SGHAT and CDR2 as FQNNGV. This CDR3 contains 14 residues. V was clipped by 0 bases and J by 8 bases, with 13 bases between them. CDR3 in DNA: TGTGCCAGCAGCTTAGATCGGGATTTGGGGGGCTACACCTTC. Residues: CASSLDRDLGGYTF.

The chain has TRBV6-1 and TRBJ1-1; maybe TRBD1 (6 bases). The germline gives CDR1 MNHNS, CDR2 SASEGT. V was cut by 7 bases and J by 1 base, with 10 bases left in between. The CDR3 is 13 amino acids. CDR3 in amino acids: CASILQGNTEAFF. The CDR3 DNA is TGTGCCAGCATCTTACAGGGGAACACTGAAGCTTTCTTT.

The V and J genes are TRBV20-1 and TRBJ2-1; no definite D call. Germline assignment: CDR1 DFQATT and CDR2 SNEGSKA (reference sequence). V lost 2 bases and J lost 8, with 4 bases in between. The CDR3 is 10 residues long. Here the CDR3 DNA reads TGCAGTGCTAGATCCGATGAGCAGTTCTTC. This gives the protein CSARSDEQFF.

The gene calls are TRBV7-9 and TRBJ1-2, with D possibly matching TRBD1 (5 bases). This CDR3 is 15 amino acids long. V dropped 5 bases and J dropped 3 bases, with 16 bases sitting between them. Germline values: CDR1 SEHNR, CDR2 FQNEAQ (reference sequence). The CDR3 sequence: CASSDIPRGDYGYTF. In DNA, the CDR3 is TGTGCCAGCAGCGATATCCCCCGGGGGGACTATGGCTACACCTTC.

This clone was recorded only once. Within the sample, other DNA sequences also encode this same CDR3. The chain is built from TRBV9 and TRBJ1-1; D gene unclear. V lost 2 bases and J lost 1, with 6 bases in between. The CDR3 sequence is 13 residues long. The V gene's germline CDR1 is SGDLS and CDR2 YYNGEE. The CDR3 loop is CASSVLGNTEAFF. The CDR3 DNA follows: TGTGCCAGCAGCGTCCTAGGGAACACTGAAGCTTTCTTT.